This T cell receptor (beta chain) was documented in a study of shared clonotypes between healthy human individuals. General observations from the study: Across a few donors, naive CD4 shared around 5%, naive CD8 3% to 3.5%, memory CD4 roughly 2.5%, memory CD8 under 0.5%.

As concerns this clone: The antigen is not known.

The CDR3 sequence is 18 residues long. Per germline, CDR1 SNHLY and CDR2 FYNNEI. V gave up 5 bases and J gave up 2 bases, with 22 bases separating them. Several immunoSEQ 96-well plates shared each subset's DNA, each plate a replicate. Profiled with immunoSEQ multiplex PCR; TCRdb holds only in-frame clones, not every one. The data hold 2 million to 3 million clones, with 80% to 95% observed a single time. The origin of this receptor is a man aged 18 to 30 in good health. Some clones in this sample may be carry-over from other donors' samples. Sequenced material: naive CD4+ T cells from PBMCs. The subset here: CD45RA+ positively selected. The chain employs TRBV2 and TRBJ2-1, with D possibly being TRBD2 (6 bases). The CDR3 sequence is CASSYLGGVAITYNEQFF. Here the CDR3 DNA reads TGTGCCAGCAGTTACCTCGGCGGGGTAGCGATCACCTACAATGAGCAGTTCTTC.